A selection of T cell receptor beta chains follows, all from one sample in a study of CD8+CD57+ T cells in acquired aplastic anemia. TCRdb re-called the reads through MiXCR, storing one row per CDR3 protein. The sample has about 120,000 distinct CDR3 sequences; approximately 41% are singletons. Sequenced material: sorted CD4+, CD8+, or CD8+CD57+ T cells (not recorded which) from PBMCs. These TCRs come from a human donor with aplastic anemia. CDR3s include the opening cysteine and the closing phenylalanine or tryptophan. D genes are given only for firm matches. Size is stated for part of the rows, as once, few or many counts, or as a class when the clone is expanded.

j_call	v_call	d_call	clone_size	cdr3_aa	cdr3_nt
TRBJ2-2	TRBV19	-	many	CASSIGSGTGELFF	TGTGCCAGTAGTATCGGGTCGGGAACCGGGGAGCTGTTTTTT
TRBJ1-1	TRBV10-3	-	medium-sized	CAASERVNTEAFF	TGTGCCGCCTCAGAAAGGGTGAACACTGAAGCTTTCTTT
TRBJ2-7	TRBV7-2	-	-	CASSPVPDYEQYF	TGTGCCAGCAGCCCCGTACCAGACTACGAGCAGTACTTC
TRBJ2-5	TRBV12-3/TRBV12-4	TRBD2	many	CASSFGLAGGFQETQYF	TGTGCCAGCAGTTTTGGACTAGCGGGGGGCTTCCAAGAGACCCAGTACTTC
TRBJ1-2	TRBV19	TRBD1	-	CASSRQGRGYTF	TGTGCCAGTAGTAGACAGGGGCGAGGCTACACCTTC
TRBJ2-2	TRBV7-9	-	many	CASSLARLYTGELFF	TGTGCCAGCAGCTTAGCGCGGCTGTACACCGGGGAGCTGTTTTTT
TRBJ2-3	TRBV5-5	-	many	CASSGPSTDTQYF	TGTGCCAGCAGTGGACCGAGTACAGATACGCAGTATTTT
TRBJ2-3	TRBV24-1	TRBD1	-	CATQTGGSTDTQYF	TGTGCCACCCAGACAGGGGGTAGCACAGATACGCAGTATTTT
TRBJ2-3	TRBV24-1	TRBD2	-	CATSDVAGRPDTQYF	TGTGCCACCAGTGATGTAGCGGGGAGGCCAGATACGCAGTATTTT
TRBJ2-7	TRBV12-3/TRBV12-4	-	-	CASSLAVLEQYF	TGTGCCAGCAGTTTAGCAGTCCTCGAGCAGTACTTC
TRBJ1-5	TRBV7-2	-	-	CASSLVGTSNQPQHF	TGTGCCAGCAGCTTAGTGGGGACAAGCAATCAGCCCCAGCATTTT
TRBJ1-2	TRBV27	-	few	CASSLYGGSSYTF	TGTGCCAGCAGTTTGTACGGGGGGAGCAGCTACACCTTC
TRBJ1-1	TRBV2	-	-	CASSVRASTRKGQFLNTEAFF	TGTGCCAGCAGTGTCCGCGCCAGCACCCGCAAGGGTCAGTTCCTGAACACTGAAGCTTTCTTT
TRBJ1-1	TRBV10-3	-	many	CAMSSEVNTEAFF	TGTGCCATGTCTTCTGAGGTAAACACTGAAGCTTTCTTT
TRBJ1-1	TRBV29-1	-	once	CSVETGMDTEAFF	TGCAGCGTTGAAACAGGGATGGACACTGAAGCTTTCTTT
TRBJ1-4	TRBV7-9	TRBD1	many	CASSRGQENEKLFF	TGTGCCAGCAGCCGAGGACAGGAGAACGAAAAACTGTTTTTT
TRBJ2-7	TRBV6-2/TRBV6-3	TRBD1	-	CASSTHRGTSSYEQHF	TGTGCCAGCAGTACCCACAGGGGGACCTCCTCCTACGAGCAGCACTTC
TRBJ2-6	TRBV11-2	-	-	CASSSLRVPGANVLTF	TGTGCCAGCAGCTCCCTCCGGGTCCCTGGGGCCAACGTCCTGACTTTC
TRBJ2-7	TRBV18	-	-	CASSPPTGTYEQYF	TGTGCCAGCTCACCCCCGACAGGCACCTACGAGCAGTACTTC
TRBJ1-3	TRBV10-3	TRBD1	-	CASSGTGFRNTIYF	TGTGCCAGCTCCGGGACAGGGTTCCGGAACACCATATATTTT
TRBJ2-1	TRBV10-3	-	-	CAISAPSAGAAYNEQFF	TGTGCCATCAGTGCGCCCTCCGCGGGGGCCGCCTACAATGAGCAGTTCTTC
TRBJ1-6	TRBV7-2	-	few	CASSTGLSPLHF	TGTGCCAGCAGTACCGGGCTCTCACCCCTCCACTTT
TRBJ2-7	TRBV6-2/TRBV6-3	-	few	CASSYSVPGDEQYF	TGTGCCAGCAGTTACTCGGTTCCGGGGGACGAGCAGTACTTC
TRBJ2-5	TRBV28	-	once	CASSLAGPGPETQYF	TGTGCCAGCAGTTTAGCAGGCCCTGGTCCAGAGACCCAGTACTTC
TRBJ1-4	TRBV28	TRBD1	-	CASSQTGVAKLFF	TGTGCCAGCAGTCAAACAGGGGTTGCAAAACTGTTTTTT
TRBJ2-1	TRBV24-1	-	-	CATSDRTGNEQFF	TGTGCCACCAGTGACCGTACAGGCAATGAGCAGTTCTTC
TRBJ1-2	TRBV20-1	-	-	CSANRAGSGTTNGYTF	TGCAGTGCTAATAGGGCGGGTAGCGGAACAACTAATGGCTACACCTTC
TRBJ1-2	TRBV11-2	TRBD1	many	CASSTRTGGLANYGYTF	TGTGCCAGCAGCACTCGGACAGGGGGCTTAGCTAACTATGGCTACACCTTC
TRBJ1-2	TRBV6-1	-	many	CASSVDSRGYTF	TGTGCCAGCAGTGTGGACAGTCGAGGCTACACCTTC
TRBJ1-4	TRBV10-3	TRBD1	many	CAIRGRGDDEKLFF	TGTGCCATCAGAGGCAGGGGGGATGATGAAAAACTGTTTTTT
TRBJ2-2	TRBV7-6	-	-	CASSLGETTGELFF	TGTGCCAGCAGCTTAGGGGAGACCACCGGGGAGCTGTTTTTT
TRBJ2-2	TRBV19	-	many	CASSASSGRNLKNTGELFF	TGTGCCAGTAGTGCCTCTTCGGGACGGAACCTTAAAAACACCGGGGAGCTGTTTTTT
TRBJ2-3	TRBV5-1	TRBD2	many	CASSVFSGGTDTQYF	TGCGCCAGCAGCGTTTTTAGCGGGGGAACAGATACGCAGTATTTT
TRBJ1-5	TRBV10-3	-	-	CAISDQGSNQPQHF	TGTGCCATCAGCGACCAAGGCAGCAATCAGCCCCAGCATTTT
TRBJ2-3	TRBV28	-	many	CASSFHGTEDTQYF	TGTGCCAGCAGTTTCCACGGGACGGAGGATACGCAGTATTTT
TRBJ1-5	TRBV20-1	-	many	CSARKHHGNQPQHF	TGCAGTGCTAGAAAGCACCATGGCAATCAGCCCCAGCATTTT
TRBJ1-3	TRBV5-1	-	many	CASSLAWQDSGNTIYF	TGCGCCAGCAGCTTGGCGTGGCAGGACTCTGGAAACACCATATATTTT
TRBJ1-2	TRBV4-1	-	many	CASSQEGDRHGYTF	TGCGCCAGCAGCCAAGAAGGGGATCGCCATGGCTACACCTTC
TRBJ1-1	TRBV2	-	many	CASTLTEAFF	TGTGCCAGCACCCTAACTGAAGCTTTCTTT
TRBJ2-5	TRBV24-1	TRBD2	-	CATSDLTSGGGAETQYF	TGTGCCACCAGTGATTTGACATCGGGCGGGGGGGCAGAGACCCAGTACTTC
TRBJ1-5	TRBV10-3	-	-	CATADQPQHF	TGTGCCACGGCCGATCAGCCCCAGCATTTT
TRBJ2-2	TRBV20-1	TRBD2	-	CSAREENIEAGGELFF	TGCAGTGCTAGAGAGGAAAATATAGAAGCGGGGGGGGAGCTGTTTTTT
TRBJ2-2	TRBV5-5	-	many	CASSLVQTNTGELFF	TGTGCCAGCAGCTTGGTACAGACGAACACCGGGGAGCTGTTTTTT
TRBJ2-5	TRBV6-5	-	many	CASTSGSGTQYF	TGTGCCAGCACCTCGGGGAGTGGAACCCAGTACTTC
TRBJ1-4	TRBV5-1	TRBD1	many	CASSLITGGEKLFF	TGCGCCAGCAGCTTGATTACAGGGGGGGAAAAACTGTTTTTT
TRBJ2-6	TRBV11-1	TRBD1	many	CASSLGTGTGANVLTF	TGTGCCAGCAGCTTAGGGACAGGGACTGGGGCCAACGTCCTGACTTTC
TRBJ2-3	TRBV11-1	TRBD1	-	CASSLGTGETDTQYF	TGTGCCAGCAGCTTAGGGACAGGGGAAACAGATACGCAGTATTTT
TRBJ1-1	TRBV6-2/TRBV6-3	-	few	CASSYPRPPMNTEAFF	TGTGCCAGCAGTTACCCCCGACCACCGATGAACACTGAAGCTTTCTTT